These 31 T cell receptor beta chains were all obtained from the same sample, sequenced in a study of CD8+ T cells in alopecia areata (dated by TCRdb to the late 2010s). The sample's treatment or condition label, in plain terms: oral pan-JAK inhibitor, 5-10 mg twice daily. Library preparation was by the immunoSEQ multiplex PCR assay. RNA was extracted from all samples and reverse transcribed into cDNA, which served as template for TCR sequencing. TCRdb limited this immuneACCESS table to in-frame rearrangements with V and J called. A share of clones is missing; checked studies link under half to unresolved V genes, and the rest is unexplained. The sample yields a few hundred thousand clones; more than 30% were counted once. 0.48% of the sample comes from the top ten. The starting material was CD4+ T cells sorted from blood, obtained between weeks 30 and 35, from a patient treated with tofacitinib. These receptors came from a human donor with alopecia areata.

This rearrangement joins TRBV30 to TRBJ2-7; the D gene could be TRBD1 or TRBD2 (5 bases each). V gave up 2 bases and J gave up 7 bases, with 18 bases separating them. Germline-derived CDR1 and CDR2 are GTSNPN and SVGIG (reference sequence). The CDR3 loop spans 14 amino acids. CDR3 in DNA: TGTGCCTGGAGTAAGGGGACCACCTCGATGGAGCAGTACTTC. As protein: CAWSKGTTSMEQYF.

About this clone: This CDR3 fails to terminate in the conserved phenylalanine or tryptophan, so it likely reflects a read error. No DNA is shown, since the ends of the CDR3 on it are uncertain; the CDR3 is the one TCRdb lists. This rearrangement joins TRBV6-5 to TRBJ1-1; TRBD1 reflects the table's D call only, with no check against the DNA. With termini counted, the CDR3 has 10 amino acids. The germline V gene has CDR1 MNHEY and CDR2 SVGAGI. CDR3 in amino acids: CASSTADRDL.

The chain uses TRBV23-1 and TRBJ1-6, with 9 bases identical to TRBD1. TRBV23-1 is known as an ORF, though its function is uncertain. J lost 16 bases, V lost 3 bases, and 10 bases had no gene match. The CDR3 is made up of 14 amino acids. The CDR3 protein is CASSQRRPGQGLHF. The CDR3 bases are TGCGCCAGCAGTCAGCGACGTCCGGGACAGGGACTCCACTTT.

This clone was detected a few times. This chain links TRBV14 with TRBJ1-1; 7 bases are a match to TRBD1. The CDR3 is 14 residues long. Germline CDR1 reads SGHDN; CDR2 reads FVKESK. The V gene end was trimmed by 2 bases and the J gene end by 5 bases; junction bases not matched to a gene: 5. In DNA form, the CDR3 reads TGTGCCAGCAGCCAACGCTTCAGGGGGACTGAAGCTTTCTTT. This translates into CASSQRFRGTEAFF.

This sequence joins TRBV18 and TRBJ1-1; D is uncertain. This CDR3 is 13 amino acids long. The V gene lost 5 bases and the J gene lost 1 base, with 8 bases spanning the gap. The V gene's germline CDR1 is KGHSH and CDR2 LQKENI. The CDR3 here is CASSSTPNTEAFF. For the CDR3, the DNA is TGTGCCAGCTCATCTACACCGAACACTGAAGCTTTCTTT. Full variable domain (outside the CDR3, taken from reference TRBV18 and TRBJ1-1): NAGVMQNPRHLVRRRGQEARLRCSPMKGHSHVYWYRQLPEEGLKFMVYLQKENIIDESGMPKERFSAEFPKEGPSILRIQQVVRGDSAAYFCASSSTPNTEAFFGQGTRLTVV.

V gene TRBV5-1 combines with J gene TRBJ1-1, with D hard to call. Germline V gene lookup returns CDR1 SGHRS and CDR2 YFSETQ. Trimming took 0 bases from V and 2 from J, leaving 8 bases between them. This CDR3 region has 14 residues. The CDR3 here is CASSLDGVNTEAFF. The CDR3 nucleotides are TGCGCCAGCAGCTTGGACGGGGTAAACACTGAAGCTTTCTTT. Based on the CDR3 plus reference TRBV5-1 and TRBJ1-1, the full variable domain is KAGVTQTPRYLIKTRGQQVTLSCSPISGHRSVSWYQQTPGQGLQFLFEYFSETQRNKGNFPGRFSGRQFSNSRSEMNVSTLELGDSALYLCASSLDGVNTEAFFGQGTRLTVV.

In this sample, this clone turned up a few times. The rearrangement joins TRBV4-1 to TRBJ2-1, with TRBD2 matching over 15 bases. CDR1 is MGHRA and CDR2 is YSYEKL in the germline V gene. Germline trimming cut 0 bases from V and 1 base from J; bases unmatched to any gene: 7. The CDR3 sequence is 20 residues long. CDR3 DNA sequence: TGCGCCAGCAGCCAAGAGAAGGGACTAGCGGGGGGTTTATCCTACAATGAGCAGTTCTTC. It specifies CASSQEKGLAGGLSYNEQFF.

This chain links TRBV14 with TRBJ2-5; a weak D match, TRBD1 (5 bases). V was cut by 0 bases and J by 4 bases, with 18 bases left in between. CDR1 is SGHDN, CDR2 FVKESK, per germline. This CDR3 has 17 residues. The CDR3 coding sequence is TGTGCCAGCAGCCAAGACATAGGGGCAGGGCTCGGAGAGACCCAGTACTTC. Encoded protein: CASSQDIGAGLGETQYF.

In its sample, this clone was seen a few times. The junction departs from germline at one end; a sequencing error may be responsible. In nucleotides, the CDR3 is TGTGCCAGCAGCCAGGTCACAGGGGGCAGGGACACTGAAGCTTTCTTT. Translating gives CASSQVTGGRDTEAFF. V gene TRBV4-1 combines with J gene TRBJ1-1, with 9 bases matching TRBD1. The CDR3 runs 16 residues. CDR1 and CDR2 (germline): MGHRA, YSYEKL.

The chain carries TRBV6-1 and TRBJ2-1, with a tentative D call TRBD2 (6 bases). CDR3 length equals 16 residues. The germline V gene has CDR1 MNHNS and CDR2 SASEGT. With 4 bases removed from V and 6 bases from J, the gap between germline ends came to 19 bases. CDR3 sequence (DNA): TGTGCCAGCAGTGGTGGGATACTAGCAATCCGCAATGAGCAGTTCTTC. It codes for CASSGGILAIRNEQFF.

The J gene is TRBJ2-7, the V gene TRBV25-1; D is undetermined. The CDR3 has 15 residues. The germline V gene encodes CDR1 MGHDK and CDR2 SYGVNS. V lost 2 bases, J lost 0 bases, and 11 bases lay in between. The CDR3 DNA reads as TGTGCCAGCAGTGAAAGTGGCAGGAGCTCCTACGAGCAGTACTTC. As protein: CASSESGRSSYEQYF.

This rearrangement joins TRBV5-1 to TRBJ1-2; TRBD1 is a possible D gene (5 bases). V lost 0 bases and J lost 5, with 11 bases in between. The CDR3 length is 14 residues. From germline, CDR1 is SGHRS and CDR2 YFSETQ. The CDR3 protein is CASSLDQGGYGYTF. The DNA of the CDR3 is TGCGCCAGCAGCTTGGACCAGGGTGGATATGGCTACACCTTC.

The CDR3 DNA follows: TGTGCCAGTAACGCCCTATCCTCTGGAAACACCATATATTTT. It yields the protein CASNALSSGNTIYF. J is TRBJ1-3 and V is TRBV19, with unresolved D. This CDR3 contains 14 residues. Germline CDR1 reads LNHDA; CDR2 reads SQIVND (reference sequence). V was clipped by 7 bases and J by 0 bases, with 10 bases between them.

The chain recombines TRBV7-9 with TRBJ2-3; maybe TRBD1 (5 bases). This CDR3 spans 13 amino acids. Per germline, CDR1 SEHNR and CDR2 FQNEAQ (reference sequence). Trimming left V 5 bases short and J 5 bases short, with 11 bases between. CDR3 in amino acids: CASSPDIRDTQYF. DNA of the CDR3: TGTGCCAGCAGCCCGGACATAAGAGATACGCAGTATTTT.

The rearrangement uses TRBV10-3 and TRBJ2-7; no clear D. In germline, CDR1 is ENHRY, CDR2 SYGVKD. Trimming pared 6 bases from V and 0 bases from J, leaving 9 bases between. The CDR3 sequence is 13 residues long. The CDR3 DNA reads TGTGCCATCAGGCCTCACGGCTCCTACGAGCAGTACTTC. The encoded protein is CAIRPHGSYEQYF.

The rearrangement joins TRBV5-6 to TRBJ2-5; 7 bases align to TRBD1. Germline-derived CDR1 and CDR2 are SGHDT and YYEEEE. This CDR3 comprises 15 residues. J gave up 5 bases and V 4 bases, and 11 bases lay outside the gene matches. The chain's CDR3 is CASSRLDVQGETQYF. The CDR3 nucleotides read TGTGCCAGCAGCCGACTCGACGTACAGGGGGAGACCCAGTACTTC.

This clone was counted only a few times. The chain has TRBV13 and TRBJ1-1; no clear D gene. Between the trimmed V and J ends, which lost 1 base and 1 base, there was a span of 10 bases. Looked up from germline, CDR1 is PRHDT and CDR2 is FYEKMQ (reference sequence). The CDR3 extends over 15 amino acids. CDR3: CASSLVAGRNTEAFF. CDR3 coding DNA: TGTGCCAGCAGCTTAGTGGCCGGCAGGAACACTGAAGCTTTCTTT. The whole variable domain, remainder taken from reference TRBV13 and TRBJ1-1, is AAGVIQSPRHLIKEKRETATLKCYPIPRHDTVYWYQQGPGQDPQFLISFYEKMQSDKGSIPDRFSAQQFSDYHSELNMSSLELGDSALYFCASSLVAGRNTEAFFGQGTRLTVV.

Only a few counts were recorded for this clone. The CDR3 DNA follows: TGCGCCAGCAGCCAACTCGGCAGGGGGCTCGAGCAGTACTTC. It translates to CASSQLGRGLEQYF. This chain uses TRBV4-1 with TRBJ2-7, with 8 bases that match TRBD1. Trimming removed 2 bases from V and 6 bases from J; junction bases left unmatched: 6. This CDR3 has 14 amino acids. The V gene's germline CDR1 is MGHRA and CDR2 YSYEKL.

The V and J genes are TRBV6-1 and TRBJ1-1; the D gene is possibly TRBD1 (6 bases). CDR3 length: 15 amino acids. Trimming took 7 bases from V and 1 from J, leaving 16 bases between them. CDR1 and CDR2 from the germline V gene are MNHNS and SASEGT. CDR3 in amino acids: CASTPSQGGNTEAFF. In DNA, the CDR3 is TGTGCCAGCACCCCATCACAGGGTGGGAACACTGAAGCTTTCTTT.

The chain uses TRBV18 and TRBJ1-1, with D perhaps matching TRBD1 (5 bases). CDR1 is KGHSH, CDR2 LQKENI, per germline. V was clipped by 6 bases and J by 8 bases, with 19 bases between them. This CDR3 spans 14 amino acids. CDR3 sequence (DNA): TGTGCCAGCTCCTTACAGCGCACGGAGGGGGAAGCTTTCTTT. Protein sequence: CASSLQRTEGEAFF.

This chain joins TRBV5-1 and TRBJ2-3; D perhaps matches TRBD2 (6 bases). The CDR3 loop spans 13 amino acids. V was cut by 4 bases and J by 1 base, with 7 bases left in between. Per germline, CDR1 SGHRS and CDR2 YFSETQ. The CDR3 reads CASSPGGTDTQYF. The CDR3 DNA follows: TGCGCCAGCAGCCCGGGGGGCACAGATACGCAGTATTTT. Looking up the rest from reference TRBV5-1 and TRBJ2-3 gives the full variable domain: KAGVTQTPRYLIKTRGQQVTLSCSPISGHRSVSWYQQTPGQGLQFLFEYFSETQRNKGNFPGRFSGRQFSNSRSEMNVSTLELGDSALYLCASSPGGTDTQYFGPGTRLTVL.

The chain combines TRBV18 with TRBJ2-1; weak D call: TRBD1 (6 bases). CDR3 length: 15 amino acids. V shed 4 bases and J shed 5 bases, with 15 bases lying between them. The germline V gene encodes CDR1 KGHSH and CDR2 LQKENI. The CDR3, as DNA: TGTGCCAGCTCACTACAGGGTCGGCTGGACAATGAGCAGTTCTTC. Translating gives CASSLQGRLDNEQFF.

This clone was detected only a few times. The rearrangement links TRBV7-9 to TRBJ2-1; D unresolved. The germline V gene encodes CDR1 SEHNR and CDR2 FQNEAQ (reference sequence). This CDR3 has 18 amino acids. V was pared by 6 bases and J by 0 bases, with 21 bases between. The CDR3 is CASSLTPKAPPSYNEQFF. CDR3 DNA: TGTGCCAGCAGTTTAACCCCCAAAGCGCCCCCCTCCTACAATGAGCAGTTCTTC.

V is TRBV10-1 and J is TRBJ2-3; weak D call: TRBD1 (5 bases). This CDR3 comprises 15 residues. The germline gives CDR1 WNHNN, CDR2 SYGVQD (reference sequence). Trimming removed 3 bases at V and 6 bases at J, with 16 bases between. In DNA, the CDR3 is TGCGCCAGCAGTGATAGGGGTAGTAGGAGCGATACGCAGTATTTT. This encodes CASSDRGSRSDTQYF.

CDR3 sequence reads: CASSLPGQAHEQYF. CDR3 nucleotides: TGCGCCAGCAGCTTACCGGGACAGGCCCACGAGCAGTACTTC. This chain connects TRBV5-1 to TRBJ2-7; 8 nucleotides match TRBD1. With V trimmed by 2 bases and J by 5 bases, 6 bases remained unmatched. Looked up from germline, CDR1 is SGHRS and CDR2 is YFSETQ. The CDR3 contains 14 residues.

This chain uses TRBV6-1 with TRBJ2-7; the D is unclear. There are 14 residues in the CDR3. In germline, CDR1 is MNHNS, CDR2 SASEGT. V lost 2 bases to trimming and J lost 2 bases, with 10 bases between them. CDR3 nucleotide sequence: TGTGCCAGCAGTGAATCGGGTATGGCCTACGAGCAGTACTTC. This sequence encodes CASSESGMAYEQYF.

This sequence joins TRBV18 and TRBJ2-1; D not resolved. Trimming removed 4 bases from V and 6 bases from J, with 10 bases in between. The CDR3 runs 13 residues. Germline lookup yields CDR1 KGHSH and CDR2 LQKENI. CDR3 sequence (DNA): TGTGCCAGCTCACTGAGCGAGTCCAATGAGCAGTTCTTC. This sequence encodes CASSLSESNEQFF.

Only a few counts were recorded for this clone. V and J are TRBV2 and TRBJ2-2; D unresolved. The CDR3 length is 13 residues. The V gene lost 1 base and the J gene lost 6 bases, with 6 bases spanning the gap. Germline V gives CDR1 SNHLY, CDR2 FYNNEI. CDR3 sequence reads: CASSEGIPGELFF. CDR3 nucleotides: TGTGCCAGCAGTGAAGGCATCCCCGGGGAGCTGTTTTTT.

The J gene is TRBJ1-2, the V gene TRBV30, with 10 bases lining up with TRBD1. This CDR3 has 17 residues. The V segment lost 4 bases and the J segment 6 bases; nucleotides outside the gene matches: 17. Per germline, CDR1 GTSNPN and CDR2 SVGIG (reference sequence). CDR3 residues: CAWMEKTYRTGGNGYTF. CDR3 coding DNA: TGTGCCTGGATGGAGAAAACATACAGGACAGGGGGAAATGGCTACACCTTC.

This clone was counted only a few times. The gene calls are TRBV7-2 and TRBJ2-1; 7 nucleotides match TRBD2. This CDR3 spans 13 amino acids. Looked up from germline, CDR1 is SGHTA and CDR2 is FQGNSA. The junction had 7 bases not matched to a gene; V was cut back by 7 bases and J by 7 bases. The CDR3 DNA reads TGTGCCAGCACCTTGACGCGGGGGAATGAGCAGTTCTTC. Its protein product is CASTLTRGNEQFF.

The sample holds a few counts of this clone. This chain links TRBV7-2 with TRBJ2-7, with D possibly TRBD1 on 6 matching bases. The germline V and J ends were trimmed by 1 base and 3 bases, with 10 bases remaining between them. Germline CDR1 SGHTA, CDR2 FQGNSA. The CDR3 is 14 residues long. The CDR3 loop is CASSLDGQFYEQYF. The CDR3 nucleotides are TGTGCCAGCAGCTTAGACGGACAGTTCTACGAGCAGTACTTC. Full variable domain (remainder filled in from reference TRBV7-2 and TRBJ2-7): GAGVSQSPSNKVTEKGKDVELRCDPISGHTALYWYRQSLGQGLEFLIYFQGNSAPDKSGLPSDRFSAERTGGSVSTLTIQRTQQEDSAVYLCASSLDGQFYEQYFGPGTRLTVT.